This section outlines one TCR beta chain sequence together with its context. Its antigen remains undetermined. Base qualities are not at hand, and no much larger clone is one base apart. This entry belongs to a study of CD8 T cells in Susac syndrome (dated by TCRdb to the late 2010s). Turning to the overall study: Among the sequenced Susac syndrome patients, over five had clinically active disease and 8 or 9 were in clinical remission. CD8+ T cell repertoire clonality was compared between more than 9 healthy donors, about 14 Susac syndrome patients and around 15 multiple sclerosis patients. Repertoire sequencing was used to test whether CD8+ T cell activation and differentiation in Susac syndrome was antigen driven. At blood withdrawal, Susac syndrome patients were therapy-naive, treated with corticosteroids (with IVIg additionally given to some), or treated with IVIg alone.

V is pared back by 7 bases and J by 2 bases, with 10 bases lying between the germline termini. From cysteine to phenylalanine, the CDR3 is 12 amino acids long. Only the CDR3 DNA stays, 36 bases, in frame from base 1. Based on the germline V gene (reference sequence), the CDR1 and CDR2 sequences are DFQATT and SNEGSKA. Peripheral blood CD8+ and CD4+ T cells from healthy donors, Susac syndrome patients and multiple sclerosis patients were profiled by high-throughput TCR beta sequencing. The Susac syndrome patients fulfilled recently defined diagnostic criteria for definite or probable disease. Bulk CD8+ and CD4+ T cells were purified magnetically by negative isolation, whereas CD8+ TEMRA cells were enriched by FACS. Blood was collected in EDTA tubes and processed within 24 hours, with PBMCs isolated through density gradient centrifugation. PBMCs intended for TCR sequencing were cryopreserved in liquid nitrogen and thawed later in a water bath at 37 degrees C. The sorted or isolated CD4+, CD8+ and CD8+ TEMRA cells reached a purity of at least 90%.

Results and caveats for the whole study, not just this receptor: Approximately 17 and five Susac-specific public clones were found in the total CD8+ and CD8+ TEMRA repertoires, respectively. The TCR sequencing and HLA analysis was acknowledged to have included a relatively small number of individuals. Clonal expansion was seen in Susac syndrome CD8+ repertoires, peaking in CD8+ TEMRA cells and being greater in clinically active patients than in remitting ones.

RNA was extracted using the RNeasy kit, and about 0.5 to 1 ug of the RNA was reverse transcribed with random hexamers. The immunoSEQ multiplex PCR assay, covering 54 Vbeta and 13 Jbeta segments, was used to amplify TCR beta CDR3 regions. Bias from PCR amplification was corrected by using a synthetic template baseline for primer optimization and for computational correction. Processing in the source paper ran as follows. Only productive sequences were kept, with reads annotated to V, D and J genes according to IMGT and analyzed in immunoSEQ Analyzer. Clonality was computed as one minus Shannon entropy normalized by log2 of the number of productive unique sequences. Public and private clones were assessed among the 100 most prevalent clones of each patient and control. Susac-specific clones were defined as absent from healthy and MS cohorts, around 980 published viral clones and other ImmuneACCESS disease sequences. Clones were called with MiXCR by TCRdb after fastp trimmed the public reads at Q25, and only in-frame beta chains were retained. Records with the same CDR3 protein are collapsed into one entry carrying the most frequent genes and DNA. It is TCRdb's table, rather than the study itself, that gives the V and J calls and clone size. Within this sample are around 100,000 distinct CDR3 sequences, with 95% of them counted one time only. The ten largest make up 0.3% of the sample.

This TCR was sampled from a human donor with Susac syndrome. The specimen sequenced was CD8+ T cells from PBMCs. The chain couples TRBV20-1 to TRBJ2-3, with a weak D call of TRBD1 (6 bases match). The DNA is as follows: TGCAGTGTACAGGGCGACACAGATACGCAGTATTTT. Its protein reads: CSVQGDTDTQYF.